This T cell receptor (beta chain) came from a study of blood T cells in healthy people across ages. Trimming removed 2 bases from V and 9 bases from J, with 11 bases in between. Germline V gene data show CDR1 as SGHTA and CDR2 as FQGTGA. The CDR3 runs 13 residues. Through a sample-barcoded 5' primer and a J-beta primer mix, a second PCR was run for 7 to 11 cycles. Each CDR3 protein is one row after TCRdb ran MiXCR on the 5' RACE reads. The sample lists hundreds of thousands of distinct CDR3 sequences; roughly three fifths were seen once. J is TRBJ2-1 and V is TRBV7-3; D perhaps matches TRBD2 (7 bases). The clonotype was recovered from a man aged 35 to 55 in good health. The material sequenced was blood. CDR3 region: CASSLSGEGEQFF. The CDR3 nucleotides read TGTGCCAGCAGCTTATCAGGGGAGGGTGAGCAGTTCTTC.